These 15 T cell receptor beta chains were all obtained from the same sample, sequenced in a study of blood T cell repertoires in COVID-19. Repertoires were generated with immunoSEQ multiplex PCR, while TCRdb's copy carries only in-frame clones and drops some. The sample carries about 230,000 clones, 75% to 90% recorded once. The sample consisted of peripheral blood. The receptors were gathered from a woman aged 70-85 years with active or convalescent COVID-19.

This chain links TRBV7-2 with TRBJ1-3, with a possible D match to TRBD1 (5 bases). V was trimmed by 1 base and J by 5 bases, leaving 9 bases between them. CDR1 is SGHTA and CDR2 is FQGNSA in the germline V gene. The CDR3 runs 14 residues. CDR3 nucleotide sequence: TGTGCCAGCAGCTTAGGGGCAGGGCGAAACACCATATATTTT. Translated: CASSLGAGRNTIYF.

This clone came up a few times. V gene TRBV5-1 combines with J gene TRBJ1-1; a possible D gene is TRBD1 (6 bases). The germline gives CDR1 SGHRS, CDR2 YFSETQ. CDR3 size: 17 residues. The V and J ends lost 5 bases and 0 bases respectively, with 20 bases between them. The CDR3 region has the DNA TGCGCCAGCAGAATCGGGACCCAGGGGACCCTGAACACTGAAGCTTTCTTT. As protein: CASRIGTQGTLNTEAFF. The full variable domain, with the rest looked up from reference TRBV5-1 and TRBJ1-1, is KAGVTQTPRYLIKTRGQQVTLSCSPISGHRSVSWYQQTPGQGLQFLFEYFSETQRNKGNFPGRFSGRQFSNSRSEMNVSTLELGDSALYLCASRIGTQGTLNTEAFFGQGTRLTVV.

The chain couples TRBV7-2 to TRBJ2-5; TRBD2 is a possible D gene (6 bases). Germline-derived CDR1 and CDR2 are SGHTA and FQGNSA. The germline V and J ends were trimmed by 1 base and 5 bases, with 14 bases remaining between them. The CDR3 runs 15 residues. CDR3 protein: CASSLVGTGGETQYF. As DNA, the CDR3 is TGTGCCAGCAGCTTAGTCGGGACTGGGGGGGAGACCCAGTACTTC.

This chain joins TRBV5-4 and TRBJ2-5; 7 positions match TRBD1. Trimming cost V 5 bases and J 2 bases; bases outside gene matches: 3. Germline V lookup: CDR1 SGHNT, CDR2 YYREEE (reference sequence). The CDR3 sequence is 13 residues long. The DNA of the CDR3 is TGTGCCAGCAGTCGACAGGGACAAGAGACCCAGTACTTC. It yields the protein CASSRQGQETQYF.

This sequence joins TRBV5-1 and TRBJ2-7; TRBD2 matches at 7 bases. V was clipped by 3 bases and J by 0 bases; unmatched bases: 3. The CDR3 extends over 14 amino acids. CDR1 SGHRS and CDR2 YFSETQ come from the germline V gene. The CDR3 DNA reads TGCGCCAGCAGCTCCCCTAGCGGCTCCTACGAGCAGTACTTC. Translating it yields CASSSPSGSYEQYF.

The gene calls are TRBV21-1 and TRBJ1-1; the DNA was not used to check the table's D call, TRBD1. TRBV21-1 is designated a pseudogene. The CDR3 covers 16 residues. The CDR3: CASSKRQGTRGTEAFF. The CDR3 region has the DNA TGTGCCAGCAGCAAGAGGCAGGGGACGCGAGGAACTGAAGCTTTCTTT.

CDR3 in DNA: TGTGCCAGCAGCCCACTGAACACCGGGGAGCTGTTTTTT. Translated: CASSPLNTGELFF. This sequence joins TRBV3-1 (or the pseudogene TRBV3-2) and TRBJ2-2; D unresolved. The CDR3 loop spans 13 amino acids. Trimming stripped 4 bases from V and 1 base from J, with 4 bases between. CDR1 and CDR2 (germline): LGHDT, YNNKEL (reference sequence).

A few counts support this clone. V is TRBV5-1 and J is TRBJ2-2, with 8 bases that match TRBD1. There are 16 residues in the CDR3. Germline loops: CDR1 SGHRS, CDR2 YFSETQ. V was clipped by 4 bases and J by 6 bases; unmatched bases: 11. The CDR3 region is CASSLGTGGGPGELFF. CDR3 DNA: TGCGCCAGCAGCCTAGGGACAGGAGGGGGGCCCGGGGAGCTGTTTTTT.

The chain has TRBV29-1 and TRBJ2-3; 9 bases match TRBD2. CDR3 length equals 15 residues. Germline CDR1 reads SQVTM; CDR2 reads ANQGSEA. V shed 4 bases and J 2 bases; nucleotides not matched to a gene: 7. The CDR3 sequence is CSVATGTSLTDTQYF. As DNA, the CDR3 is TGCAGCGTTGCTACCGGGACTAGCCTCACAGATACGCAGTATTTT.

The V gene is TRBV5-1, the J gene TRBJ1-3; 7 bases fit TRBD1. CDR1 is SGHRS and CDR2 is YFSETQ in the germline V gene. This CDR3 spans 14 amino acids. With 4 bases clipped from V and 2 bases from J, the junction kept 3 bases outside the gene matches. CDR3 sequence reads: CASSLGGAGNTIYF. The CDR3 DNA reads TGCGCCAGCAGCCTAGGGGGCGCTGGAAACACCATATATTTT.

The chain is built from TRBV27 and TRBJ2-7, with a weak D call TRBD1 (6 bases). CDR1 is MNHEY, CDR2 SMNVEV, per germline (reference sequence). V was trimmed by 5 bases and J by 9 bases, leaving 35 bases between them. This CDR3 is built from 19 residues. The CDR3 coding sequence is TGTGCCAGCAGTCCTTCCCAATCGAGAAACAGGGTACTTTCGTCGTGGCAGTACTTC. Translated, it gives CASSPSQSRNRVLSSWQYF.

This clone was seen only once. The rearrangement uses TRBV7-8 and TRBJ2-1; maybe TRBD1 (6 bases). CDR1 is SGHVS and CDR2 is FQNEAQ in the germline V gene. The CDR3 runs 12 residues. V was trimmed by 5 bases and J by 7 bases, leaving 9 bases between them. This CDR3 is CASSRGQNEQFF. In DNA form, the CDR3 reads TGTGCCAGCAGCCGTGGACAGAATGAGCAGTTCTTC.

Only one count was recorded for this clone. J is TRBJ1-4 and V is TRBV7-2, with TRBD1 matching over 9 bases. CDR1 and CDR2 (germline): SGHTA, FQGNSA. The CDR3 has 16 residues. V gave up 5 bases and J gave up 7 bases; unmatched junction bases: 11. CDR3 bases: TGTGCCAGCAGCGCGGCCCCGGGACAGGGTATTGAAAAACTGTTTTTT. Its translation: CASSAAPGQGIEKLFF.

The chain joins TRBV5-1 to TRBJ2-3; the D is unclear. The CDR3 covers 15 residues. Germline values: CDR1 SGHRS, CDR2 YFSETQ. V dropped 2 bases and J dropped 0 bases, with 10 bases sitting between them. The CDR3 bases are TGCGCCAGCAGCTTAACTGTCTCTAGCACAGATACGCAGTATTTT. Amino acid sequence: CASSLTVSSTDTQYF.

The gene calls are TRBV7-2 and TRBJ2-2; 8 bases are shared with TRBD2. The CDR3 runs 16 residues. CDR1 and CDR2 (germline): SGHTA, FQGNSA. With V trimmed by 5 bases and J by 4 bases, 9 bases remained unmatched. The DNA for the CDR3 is TGTGCCAGCAGCCCGGGGAGGCGGGGGGCCACCGGGGAGCTGTTTTTT. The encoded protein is CASSPGRRGATGELFF.